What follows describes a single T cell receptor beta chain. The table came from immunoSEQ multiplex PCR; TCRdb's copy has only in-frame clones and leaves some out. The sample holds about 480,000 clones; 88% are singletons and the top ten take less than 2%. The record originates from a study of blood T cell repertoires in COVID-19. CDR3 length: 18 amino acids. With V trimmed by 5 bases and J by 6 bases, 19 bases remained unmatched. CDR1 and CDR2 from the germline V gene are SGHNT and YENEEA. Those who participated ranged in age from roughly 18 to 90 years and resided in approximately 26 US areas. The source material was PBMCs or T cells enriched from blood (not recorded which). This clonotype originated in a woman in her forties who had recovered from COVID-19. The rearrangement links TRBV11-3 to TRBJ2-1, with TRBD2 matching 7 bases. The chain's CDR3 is CASSDAWAGEGLPNEQFF. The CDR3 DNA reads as TGTGCCAGCAGCGACGCTTGGGCCGGGGAGGGCCTCCCCAATGAGCAGTTCTTC.